This TCR beta chain appears in the sequencing data of a study of blood T cell repertoires in COVID-19. Study-wide context: The United States, Italy and Spain were the sources of the acute and convalescent COVID-19 samples. Sources were T cells, B-cell-depleted T cells, or PBMCs; the material itself was cDNA or gDNA.

Authors' processing steps: Scientists estimated how many nucleated cells there were by amplifying reference gene primers. The table came from immunoSEQ multiplex PCR; TCRdb's copy has only in-frame clones and leaves some out. V, J and clone size reflect that table, while D and trimming were determined from the DNA. Among about 110,000 clones listed, about nine tenths were seen once. The sequencing sample was made of peripheral blood. This TCR was sampled from a human donor in a cohort sampled during active COVID-19.

CDR3: CASSLGPTGRETQYF. Here the CDR3 DNA reads TGTGCCAGCAGCTTGGGCCCCACAGGGCGGGAGACCCAGTACTTC. The J gene is TRBJ2-5, the V gene TRBV7-9, with D possibly TRBD1 on 6 matching bases. V lost 3 bases to trimming and J lost 5 bases, with 16 bases between them. Looked up from germline, CDR1 is SEHNR and CDR2 is FQNEAQ (reference sequence). CDR3 size: 15 residues.